These T cell receptor beta chains were read from a single sample in a study of blood T cell repertoires in COVID-19. Assay used: immunoSEQ multiplex PCR; TCRdb lists only in-frame clones, some missing. The repertoire has about 210,000 clones, more than 70% of them found once; the top ten carry 8.2%. The sequencing input was peripheral blood. The receptors derive from a woman aged 50 to 60 with acute or convalescent COVID-19. CDR3s include the opening cysteine and the closing phenylalanine or tryptophan. D genes are given only for firm matches. Size is omitted from some rows. Given values are once, few, many or a class for expanded clones.

clone size | J gene | D gene | V gene | CDR3 protein | CDR3 DNA
. | TRBJ2-3 | . | TRBV5-1 | CASSRRIKSTDTQYF | TGCGCCAGCAGCCGTAGAATTAAGAGCACAGATACGCAGTATTTT
. | TRBJ1-2 | . | TRBV27 | CASSLGTPTYQNGYTF | TGTGCCAGCAGTCTTGGGACTCCTACCTACCAGAATGGCTACACCTTC
. | TRBJ1-4 | . | TRBV19 | CASSYYGREDEKLFF | TGTGCCAGTAGTTATTATGGCAGGGAGGATGAAAAACTGTTTTTT
. | TRBJ2-1 | . | TRBV7-8 | CASSPEARQQFF | TGTGCCAGCAGCCCTGAGGCTAGGCAGCAGTTCTTC
. | TRBJ2-5 | TRBD1 | TRBV24-1 | CATSAPLGTGDQETQYF | TGTGCCACCAGTGCTCCCCTCGGGACAGGAGACCAAGAGACCCAGTACTTC
. | TRBJ1-5 | . | TRBV5-1 | CASSLGQSDNQPQHF | TGCGCCAGCAGCTTGGGGCAGTCTGACAATCAGCCCCAGCATTTT
. | TRBJ2-7 | TRBD2 | TRBV18 | CASSPGGTSGYEQYF | TGTGCCAGCTCACCAGGAGGGACTAGCGGCTACGAGCAGTACTTC
. | TRBJ2-7 | . | TRBV12-3/TRBV12-4 | CASSPQTGWEQYF | TGTGCCAGCAGTCCCCAGACAGGATGGGAGCAGTACTTC
once | TRBJ1-1 | . | TRBV2 | CASSEAYAGSHNTEAFF | TGTGCCAGCAGTGAAGCGTACGCGGGGAGTCATAACACTGAAGCTTTCTTT
. | TRBJ2-2 | TRBD1 | TRBV5-1 | CASSLDRERGELFF | TGCGCCAGCAGCCTGGACAGGGAACGCGGGGAGCTGTTTTTT
. | TRBJ1-2 | . | TRBV18 | CASSPQRGGYTF | TGTGCCAGCTCACCTCAGAGAGGCGGCTACACCTTC
. | TRBJ1-1 | TRBD1 | TRBV18 | CASSPSQGGSGTEAFF | TGTGCCAGCTCACCCTCGCAAGGGGGCTCCGGTACTGAAGCTTTCTTT
. | TRBJ2-5 | . | TRBV20-1 | CSAATLRAQYF | TGCAGTGCCGCTACTTTGAGGGCCCAGTACTTC
. | TRBJ2-7 | TRBD1 | TRBV29-1 | CSVEKGTGVREQYF | TGCAGCGTTGAAAAGGGGACAGGGGTTCGCGAGCAGTACTTC
. | TRBJ1-3 | TRBD1 | TRBV28 | CASSFQAIDRGYGNTIYF | TGTGCCAGCAGTTTCCAGGCAATCGACAGGGGTTATGGAAACACCATATATTTT
few | TRBJ2-2 | TRBD2 | TRBV28 | CAALAGNTGELFF | TGTGCCGCGCTAGCGGGAAACACCGGGGAGCTGTTTTTT
. | TRBJ1-5 | . | TRBV19 | CASSSPSGFMAGQPQHF | TGTGCCAGTAGTTCACCCTCGGGATTCATGGCAGGTCAGCCCCAGCATTTT
. | TRBJ2-3 | TRBD1 | TRBV28 | CASTGQGAPDTQYF | TGTGCCAGCACAGGACAGGGGGCCCCAGATACGCAGTATTTT
. | TRBJ2-4 | . | TRBV5-1 | CASSSDGGGGNIQYF | TGCGCCAGCAGTTCGGACGGGGGCGGGGGAAACATTCAGTACTTC
. | TRBJ2-2 | TRBD1 | TRBV7-3 | CASGTGLIAGELFF | TGTGCCAGTGGGACAGGGCTTATCGCCGGGGAGCTGTTTTTT
. | TRBJ1-3 | TRBD1 | TRBV9 | CASSHPPGQGLSGNTIYF | TGTGCCAGCAGCCACCCCCCGGGACAGGGACTCTCTGGAAACACCATATATTTT
. | TRBJ2-1 | . | TRBV6-6 | CASSLADSSYNEQFF | TGTGCCAGCAGCTTAGCGGATAGCTCCTACAATGAGCAGTTCTTC
. | TRBJ2-5 | TRBD2 | TRBV6-1 | CASSELGSLAGLLETQYF | TGTGCCAGCAGTGAGCTGGGTTCCCTAGCGGGCCTCCTGGAGACCCAGTACTTC
. | TRBJ2-7 | . | TRBV5-6 | CASSLVAAPYEQYF | TGTGCCAGCAGCTTGGTTGCGGCCCCCTACGAGCAGTACTTC
. | TRBJ2-3 | TRBD2 | TRBV5-6 | CASSLRGRADTQYF | TGTGCCAGCAGCTTGCGCGGGAGGGCAGATACGCAGTATTTT
. | TRBJ2-1 | . | TRBV18 | CASSRGVENEQFF | TGTGCCAGCTCACGGGGAGTGGAAAATGAGCAGTTCTTC
. | TRBJ1-2 | . | TRBV27 | CASSSVGRGYTF | TGTGCCAGCAGTTCCGTGGGGCGAGGCTACACCTTC
. | TRBJ2-1 | TRBD1 | TRBV20-1 | CSASLGTGGSNEQFF | TGCAGTGCTAGTTTAGGGACAGGGGGCTCGAATGAGCAGTTCTTC
. | TRBJ1-6 | TRBD1 | TRBV5-1 | CASSLSDRHNSPLHF | TGCGCCAGCAGCTTGTCGGACAGGCATAATTCACCCCTCCACTTT
. | TRBJ2-1 | . | TRBV9 | CASSIGGDNEQFF | TGTGCCAGCAGCATAGGGGGGGACAATGAGCAGTTCTTC
. | TRBJ2-7 | TRBD2 | TRBV27 | CASSLYLAGTYEQYF | TGTGCCAGCAGTTTATACCTAGCGGGAACCTACGAGCAGTACTTC
. | TRBJ1-5 | TRBD1 | TRBV7-8 | CASTQGGEIQPQHF | TGTGCCAGCACGCAAGGGGGCGAAATTCAGCCCCAGCATTTT
. | TRBJ2-2 | . | TRBV5-1 | CASSAQGTGELFF | TGCGCCAGCAGCGCACAGGGAACCGGGGAGCTGTTTTTT
. | TRBJ1-5 | . | TRBV5-1 | CASSPDLLNSNQPQHF | TGCGCCAGCAGTCCCGATCTACTTAATAGCAATCAGCCCCAGCATTTT
. | TRBJ1-2 | . | TRBV6-5 | CATPLGGGYTF | TGTGCCACCCCCCTCGGAGGTGGCTACACCTTC
. | TRBJ2-7 | . | TRBV11-2 | CASSQLGREQYF | TGTGCCAGCAGCCAATTGGGGAGGGAGCAGTACTTC
few | TRBJ2-3 | . | TRBV27 | CASASLPAGLLTDTQYF | TGTGCCAGCGCCTCCCTTCCGGCGGGACTCCTCACAGATACGCAGTATTTT
. | TRBJ2-3 | TRBD1 | TRBV25-1 | CASSEQGGTDTQYF | TGTGCCAGCAGTGAACAGGGGGGCACAGATACGCAGTATTTT
. | TRBJ1-1 | . | TRBV30 | CAWAQGWSSTEAFF | TGTGCCTGGGCCCAGGGATGGTCTAGCACTGAAGCTTTCTTT